One sample yielded the 9 T cell receptor beta chains listed below, sequenced in a study of cytomegalovirus exposure and HLA in healthy donors. 13 Jbeta primers and 60 Vbeta primers were used for the PCR. The method was immunoSEQ multiplex PCR; TCRdb's version includes in-frame clones alone and lacks a portion of them. The sample shows 150,000 to 180,000 clones, around 74% of them seen only once. The sequenced sample was PBMCs. The receptors originated from a young man in good health and CMV-seronegative.

This chain joins TRBV5-1 and TRBJ1-4, with D tentatively TRBD1 (5 bases). The CDR3 contains 15 residues. Germline-derived CDR1 and CDR2 are SGHRS and YFSETQ. V lost 2 bases and J lost 7, with 15 bases in between. Here the CDR3 reads CASSLTRGGGEKLFF. CDR3 DNA: TGCGCCAGCAGCTTAACCCGGGGGGGAGGTGAAAAACTGTTTTTT.

V usage is TRBV2 and J usage is TRBJ2-4; D is perhaps TRBD2 (6 bases). CDR3 length equals 17 residues. The germline V gene encodes CDR1 SNHLY and CDR2 FYNNEI. Trimming took 5 bases from V and 3 from J, leaving 20 bases between them. Here the CDR3 reads CASSTRRGGGDKNIQYF. DNA for the CDR3: TGTGCCAGCAGTACCCGGAGGGGTGGGGGTGACAAAAACATTCAGTACTTC.

This clone was counted once. The chain joins TRBV19 to TRBJ2-3; maybe TRBD1 (6 bases). The germline gives CDR1 LNHDA, CDR2 SQIVND (reference sequence). The germline V and J ends were trimmed by 7 bases and 9 bases, with 14 bases remaining between them. CDR3 length: 12 residues. CDR3 sequence (DNA): TGTGCCAGTACCAGTGGGGGCAGAACGCAGTATTTT. Translated: CASTSGGRTQYF.

The chain links TRBV30 to TRBJ2-5, with D hard to call. With 7 bases removed from V and 7 bases from J, the gap between germline ends came to 19 bases. Germline assignment: CDR1 GTSNPN and CDR2 SVGIG (reference sequence). The CDR3 is 13 amino acids. The CDR3 DNA sequence: TGTGCCTCGCGCCCTCTCCCGGGTCGGACCCAGTACTTC. Translation gives CASRPLPGRTQYF.

The chain is built from TRBV6-5 and TRBJ1-1, with TRBD1 as a possible D gene (6 bases). The CDR3 contains 14 residues. Trimming shortened V by 5 bases and J by 2 bases, and 12 bases separated the two germline ends. The germline V gene encodes CDR1 MNHEY and CDR2 SVGAGI. CDR3 DNA sequence: TGTGCCAGCAGTCATTTAGGGGGAAACACTGAAGCTTTCTTT. Residues: CASSHLGGNTEAFF.

The chain couples TRBV27 to TRBJ1-1; a possible D gene is TRBD1 (5 bases). This CDR3 has 14 amino acids. Germline V gene data show CDR1 as MNHEY and CDR2 as SMNVEV (reference sequence). V lost 7 bases to trimming and J lost 1 base, with 13 bases between them. This CDR3 reads CASNRGDRNTEAFF. CDR3 DNA: TGTGCCAGCAATCGGGGGGATAGGAACACTGAAGCTTTCTTT.

In this sample, this clone turned up once. The V and J genes are TRBV10-1 and TRBJ1-5; TRBD1 matches at 9 bases. V shed 7 bases, J shed 0 bases, and the junction held 13 bases outside the gene matches. Per the germline V gene, CDR1 is WNHNN and CDR2 is SYGVQD (reference sequence). The CDR3 covers 18 residues. The CDR3 loop is CASKLTGGPTYSNQPQHF. CDR3 sequence (DNA): TGCGCCAGCAAGTTAACAGGGGGCCCAACCTATAGCAATCAGCCCCAGCATTTT.

This clone occurred a few times. The V gene is TRBV27, the J gene TRBJ2-7, with 8 bases identical to TRBD1. The ends lost 2 bases at V and 1 base at J; junction bases unmatched: 1. The CDR3 has 14 residues. CDR1 and CDR2 from the germline V gene are MNHEY and SMNVEV (reference sequence). CDR3 coding DNA: TGTGCCAGCAGTTTAGGGACAGGATCCTACGAGCAGTACTTC. Translating it yields CASSLGTGSYEQYF.

The chain combines TRBV5-8 with TRBJ2-1, with 9 positions matching TRBD1. Trimming took 4 bases from V and 1 from J; bases not matched to a gene: 3. The CDR3 runs 15 residues. Germline values: CDR1 SGHTS, CDR2 YDEGEE. This chain's CDR3 is CASSGGTGSYNEQFF. In DNA form, the CDR3 reads TGTGCCAGCAGCGGAGGGACAGGGTCCTACAATGAGCAGTTCTTC.